This T cell receptor beta chain was identified in a study of OX40 agonist ivuxolimab in advanced cancers. Findings and limits, study-wide: Some of the nonresponding patients also showed low levels of normalized T-cell clonal expansion. Averaging showed that CD8+ T cells had more expanded clones than CD4+ did.

On this clone itself: Its target is unknown.

Samples of blood were obtained at baseline, on cycle 4 day 1, and on cycle 7 day 1. Assay: immunoSEQ multiplex PCR; the TCRdb copy retains only in-frame clones and omits some. The sample contains around 19,000 clones, roughly 85% of which appear only once. CDR3 length equals 16 residues. Germline assignment: CDR1 LGHNA and CDR2 YNFKEQ. V lost 1 base, J lost 6 bases, and 18 bases lay in between. V usage is TRBV4-2 and J usage is TRBJ1-1, with D perhaps TRBD1 (5 bases). The clonotype was recovered from an adult with an advanced solid tumor such as melanoma, head and neck, liver or kidney cancer. This specimen was CD4+ or CD8+ T cells sorted from blood, taken in a trial of the OX40 agonist ivuxolimab. In DNA form, the CDR3 reads TGTGCCAGCAGCCAAGTCGACGGGGGTGGGAATGCTGAAGCTTTCTTT. Encoded protein: CASSQVDGGGNAEAFF.